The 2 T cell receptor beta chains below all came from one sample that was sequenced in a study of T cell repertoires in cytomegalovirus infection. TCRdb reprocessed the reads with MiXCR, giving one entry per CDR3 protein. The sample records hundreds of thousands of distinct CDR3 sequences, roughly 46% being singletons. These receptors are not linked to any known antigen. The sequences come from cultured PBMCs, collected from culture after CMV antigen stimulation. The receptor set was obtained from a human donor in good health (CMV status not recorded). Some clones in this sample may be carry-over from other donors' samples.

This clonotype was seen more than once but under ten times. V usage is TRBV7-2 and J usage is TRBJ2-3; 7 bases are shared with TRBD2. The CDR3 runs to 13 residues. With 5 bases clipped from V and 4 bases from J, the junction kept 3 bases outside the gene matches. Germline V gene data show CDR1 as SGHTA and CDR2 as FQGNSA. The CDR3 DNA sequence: TGTGCCAGCAGCGGGAGGGGTTCAGATACGCAGTATTTT. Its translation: CASSGRGSDTQYF.

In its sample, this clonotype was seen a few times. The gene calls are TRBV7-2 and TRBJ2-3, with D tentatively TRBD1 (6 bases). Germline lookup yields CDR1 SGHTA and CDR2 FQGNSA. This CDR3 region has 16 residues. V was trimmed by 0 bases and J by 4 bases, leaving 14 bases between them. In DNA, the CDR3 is TGTGCCAGCAGCTTAGCGGCAGGGTGGGGGCCAGATACGCAGTATTTT. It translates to CASSLAAGWGPDTQYF.